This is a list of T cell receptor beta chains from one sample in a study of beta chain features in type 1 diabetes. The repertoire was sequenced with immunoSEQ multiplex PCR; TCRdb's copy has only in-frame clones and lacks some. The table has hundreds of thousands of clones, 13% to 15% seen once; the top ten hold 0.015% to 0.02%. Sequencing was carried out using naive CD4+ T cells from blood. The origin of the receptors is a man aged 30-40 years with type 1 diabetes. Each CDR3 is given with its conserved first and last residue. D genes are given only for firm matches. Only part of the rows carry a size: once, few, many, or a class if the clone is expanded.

cdr3_nt: TGTGCCAGCAGCTTAGAGGGGGATACGCAGTATTTT
cdr3_aa: CASSLEGDTQYF
j_call: TRBJ2-3
clone_size: NA
d_call: NA
v_call: TRBV7-2

cdr3_nt: TGTGCCAGCATCCACTCAACAGTTGTCGGGGAGCTGTTTTTT
cdr3_aa: CASIHSTVVGELFF
j_call: TRBJ2-2
clone_size: NA
d_call: NA
v_call: TRBV28

cdr3_nt: TGCGCCAGCAGTCGGCCAGGACTCTCTGGAAACACCATATATTTT
cdr3_aa: CASSRPGLSGNTIYF
j_call: TRBJ1-3
clone_size: NA
d_call: NA
v_call: TRBV23-1

cdr3_nt: TGTGCCAGCAGACCCGGGCTAGCGGGAGAAGAGACCCAGTACTTC
cdr3_aa: CASRPGLAGEETQYF
j_call: TRBJ2-5
clone_size: NA
d_call: TRBD2
v_call: TRBV9

cdr3_nt: TGTGCCAGCTCGATGGGGGGGAACACTGAAGCTTTCTTT
cdr3_aa: CASSMGGNTEAFF
j_call: TRBJ1-1
clone_size: few
d_call: NA
v_call: TRBV18

cdr3_nt: TGTGCCAGCAGTTACTCCTCACCGGGACAGGGTGCTTTCTTT
cdr3_aa: CASSYSSPGQGAFF
j_call: TRBJ1-1
clone_size: few
d_call: TRBD1
v_call: TRBV6-5

cdr3_nt: TGCGCCAGCAGCTTAGAATGGACAAAAGAGACCCAGTACTTC
cdr3_aa: CASSLEWTKETQYF
j_call: TRBJ2-5
clone_size: NA
d_call: NA
v_call: TRBV5-1

cdr3_nt: TGTGCCAGCAGTGACCCAGTCCGGGACAGGGACACTGAAGCTTTCTTT
cdr3_aa: CASSDPVRDRDTEAFF
j_call: TRBJ1-1
clone_size: NA
d_call: TRBD1
v_call: TRBV6-1

cdr3_nt: TGTGCCAGTAGTATTGGGGGCCTCCAAGAGACCCAGTACTTC
cdr3_aa: CASSIGGLQETQYF
j_call: TRBJ2-5
clone_size: few
d_call: NA
v_call: TRBV19

cdr3_nt: TGCGCCAGCAGCTTAAGGCAGGCCGATGATGGCTACACCTTC
cdr3_aa: CASSLRQADDGYTF
j_call: TRBJ1-2
clone_size: NA
d_call: NA
v_call: TRBV5-1

cdr3_nt: TGTGCCAGTAGTATTTCTCTAAGCGGGGAGCAGTACTTC
cdr3_aa: CASSISLSGEQYF
j_call: TRBJ2-7
clone_size: NA
d_call: NA
v_call: TRBV19

cdr3_nt: TGTGCCAGTAGTACCGAACAGGGGGAGCGGCAGCCCCAGCATTTT
cdr3_aa: CASSTEQGERQPQHF
j_call: TRBJ1-5
clone_size: NA
d_call: TRBD1
v_call: TRBV19

cdr3_nt: TGTGCCAGCAGCCTACCTCCGGGCGAGCAGTACTTC
cdr3_aa: CASSLPPGEQYF
j_call: TRBJ2-7
clone_size: NA
d_call: NA
v_call: TRBV7-2

cdr3_nt: TGTGCCAGCTCACCGCGCCCCGGGACAGGGGTCACCGGGGAGCTGTTTTTT
cdr3_aa: CASSPRPGTGVTGELFF
j_call: TRBJ2-2
clone_size: NA
d_call: TRBD1
v_call: TRBV18

cdr3_nt: TGTGCCAGCAGCCTAGTCGGCAAGAACACTGAAGCTTTCTTT
cdr3_aa: CASSLVGKNTEAFF
j_call: TRBJ1-1
clone_size: NA
d_call: NA
v_call: TRBV5-4

cdr3_nt: TGTGCCAGCAGCCGTCCCGGGACAGGGAACGAGCAGTACTTC
cdr3_aa: CASSRPGTGNEQYF
j_call: TRBJ2-7
clone_size: NA
d_call: TRBD1
v_call: TRBV6-5

cdr3_nt: TGTGCCAGCAGTTTATTTGGTGGCCGGCGGGAGGGCCGGGAGACCCAGTACTTC
cdr3_aa: CASSLFGGRREGRETQYF
j_call: TRBJ2-5
clone_size: few
d_call: TRBD2
v_call: TRBV28

cdr3_nt: TGCGCCAGCAGCTTCCAGGGTGCTGAGGACGAGCAGTACTTC
cdr3_aa: CASSFQGAEDEQYF
j_call: TRBJ2-7
clone_size: few
d_call: NA
v_call: TRBV5-1

cdr3_nt: TGTGCCAGCAGCCAAACGGACAGTGAGCAGTTCTTC
cdr3_aa: CASSQTDSEQFF
j_call: TRBJ2-1
clone_size: NA
d_call: NA
v_call: TRBV7-9

cdr3_nt: TGCAGTGCGGAGAGACAGGGGGGTCCGTACTTC
cdr3_aa: CSAERQGGPYF
j_call: TRBJ2-7
clone_size: NA
d_call: TRBD1
v_call: TRBV20-1

cdr3_nt: TGTGCCAGCAGTTCCTCTGGACTAGCGGGAAGATATGGAACCGGGGAGCTGTTTTTT
cdr3_aa: CASSSSGLAGRYGTGELFF
j_call: TRBJ2-2
clone_size: NA
d_call: TRBD2
v_call: TRBV27

cdr3_nt: TGCAGCGCCGCGCGGCAGCTTTCAAACGGGGAGCTGTTTTTT
cdr3_aa: CSAARQLSNGELFF
j_call: TRBJ2-2
clone_size: NA
d_call: NA
v_call: TRBV29-1

cdr3_nt: TGTGCCAGCAGTGCGACTAGCGGGAGAAACGAGCAGTACTTC
cdr3_aa: CASSATSGRNEQYF
j_call: TRBJ2-7
clone_size: NA
d_call: TRBD2
v_call: TRBV25-1

cdr3_nt: TGTGCCAGCAGTTTAAGGACGGGAGAGTCAGATACGCAGTATTTT
cdr3_aa: CASSLRTGESDTQYF
j_call: TRBJ2-3
clone_size: NA
d_call: NA
v_call: TRBV27

cdr3_nt: TGTGCCAGCAGCGTAGCTGGAGCCTACTACGAGCAGTACTTC
cdr3_aa: CASSVAGAYYEQYF
j_call: TRBJ2-7
clone_size: NA
d_call: NA
v_call: TRBV9

cdr3_nt: TGTGCCAGCCTGCAGGGCAGGAGCTCCTACGAGCAGTACTTC
cdr3_aa: CASLQGRSSYEQYF
j_call: TRBJ2-7
clone_size: NA
d_call: NA
v_call: TRBV7-2

cdr3_nt: TGTGCCAGCAGCTTACCCTCCAGGGGCAATGAGCAGTTCTTC
cdr3_aa: CASSLPSRGNEQFF
j_call: TRBJ2-1
clone_size: NA
d_call: NA
v_call: TRBV7-2

cdr3_nt: TGTGCCAGCAGCCGTGCCGGGACTAGCGGGAACACCCAGTTCTTC
cdr3_aa: CASSRAGTSGNTQFF
j_call: TRBJ2-1
clone_size: few
d_call: TRBD2
v_call: TRBV7-3

cdr3_nt: TGCGCCAGCAGCCAGGGGACTAGCGCCAGCACAGATACGCAGTATTTT
cdr3_aa: CASSQGTSASTDTQYF
j_call: TRBJ2-3
clone_size: NA
d_call: TRBD2
v_call: TRBV4-1

cdr3_nt: TGTGCCAGCAGCCCCCGCGGTGTAGGAGGTGAAAAACTGTTTTTT
cdr3_aa: CASSPRGVGGEKLFF
j_call: TRBJ1-4
clone_size: few
d_call: NA
v_call: TRBV9

cdr3_nt: TGTGCCAGCAGCCCCTCGACGGGGACAGAAAACTATGGCTACACCTTC
cdr3_aa: CASSPSTGTENYGYTF
j_call: TRBJ1-2
clone_size: NA
d_call: TRBD1
v_call: TRBV9

cdr3_nt: TGTGCCAGCAGTCCGGGACAGGGGTTATTCATTCAGTACTTC
cdr3_aa: CASSPGQGLFIQYF
j_call: TRBJ2-4
clone_size: few
d_call: TRBD1
v_call: TRBV28

cdr3_nt: TGTGCCAGCAGCCCCGCCGGTTTGGGCGAACAAGAGACCCAGTACTTC
cdr3_aa: CASSPAGLGEQETQYF
j_call: TRBJ2-5
clone_size: few
d_call: NA
v_call: TRBV5-6

cdr3_nt: TGTGCCAGCAGCTACAGGGGTAACTATGGCTACACCTTC
cdr3_aa: CASSYRGNYGYTF
j_call: TRBJ1-2
clone_size: few
d_call: TRBD1
v_call: TRBV4-2

cdr3_nt: TGCAGTGCTAGACAGGGTAGTCAGTTCTTC
cdr3_aa: CSARQGSQFF
j_call: TRBJ2-1
clone_size: NA
d_call: NA
v_call: TRBV20-1

cdr3_nt: TGTGCCAGCAATCGGGGGAACACTGAAGCTTTCTTT
cdr3_aa: CASNRGNTEAFF
j_call: TRBJ1-1
clone_size: NA
d_call: NA
v_call: TRBV6-5

cdr3_nt: TGCGCCAGCAGCCCCGAGACAGGGAATAATAATGAGCAGTTCTTC
cdr3_aa: CASSPETGNNNEQFF
j_call: TRBJ2-1
clone_size: few
d_call: TRBD1
v_call: TRBV5-1

cdr3_nt: TGTGCCAGCAGCTTTCTAGCGGGAGTGGTCACAGATACGCAGTATTTT
cdr3_aa: CASSFLAGVVTDTQYF
j_call: TRBJ2-3
clone_size: few
d_call: TRBD2
v_call: TRBV7-9

cdr3_nt: TGTGCCAGCAGTCACCCCGGAGGTAGCGGGAGGGGCCACACCGGGGAGCTGTTTTTT
cdr3_aa: CASSHPGGSGRGHTGELFF
j_call: TRBJ2-2
clone_size: few
d_call: TRBD2
v_call: TRBV28

cdr3_nt: TGTGCCAGCACACCGGGAGAGGAGACCCAGTACTTC
cdr3_aa: CASTPGEETQYF
j_call: TRBJ2-5
clone_size: NA
d_call: NA
v_call: TRBV25-1